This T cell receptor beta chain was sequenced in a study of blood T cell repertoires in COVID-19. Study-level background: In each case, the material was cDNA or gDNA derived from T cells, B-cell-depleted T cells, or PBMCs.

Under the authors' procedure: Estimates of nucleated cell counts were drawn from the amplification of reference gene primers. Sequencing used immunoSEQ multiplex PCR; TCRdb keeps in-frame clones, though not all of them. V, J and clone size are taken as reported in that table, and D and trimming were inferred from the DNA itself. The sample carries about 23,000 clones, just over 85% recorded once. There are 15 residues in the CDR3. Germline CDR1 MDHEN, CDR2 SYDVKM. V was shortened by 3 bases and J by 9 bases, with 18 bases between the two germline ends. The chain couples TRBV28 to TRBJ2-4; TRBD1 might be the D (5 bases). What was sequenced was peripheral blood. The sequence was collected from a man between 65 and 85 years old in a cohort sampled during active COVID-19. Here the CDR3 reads CASSLGPQGVGIQYF. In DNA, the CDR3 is TGTGCCAGCAGTTTGGGCCCACAAGGGGTGGGCATTCAGTACTTC.